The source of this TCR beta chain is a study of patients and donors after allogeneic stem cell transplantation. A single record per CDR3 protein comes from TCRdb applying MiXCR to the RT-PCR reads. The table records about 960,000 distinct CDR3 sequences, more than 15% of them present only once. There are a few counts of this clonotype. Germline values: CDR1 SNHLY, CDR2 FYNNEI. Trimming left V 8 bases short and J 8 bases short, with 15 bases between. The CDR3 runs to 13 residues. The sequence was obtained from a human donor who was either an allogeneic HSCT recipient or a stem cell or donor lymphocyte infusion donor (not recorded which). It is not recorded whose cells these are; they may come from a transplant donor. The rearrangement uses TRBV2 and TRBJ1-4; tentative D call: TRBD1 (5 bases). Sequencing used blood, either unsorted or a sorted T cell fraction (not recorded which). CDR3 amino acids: CASDESQGEKLFF. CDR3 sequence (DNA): TGTGCCAGCGATGAGAGCCAGGGAGAAAAACTGTTTTTT.